This T cell receptor beta chain came from a study of control samples from healthy donors and cancer patients. The germline gives CDR1 SNHLY, CDR2 FYNNEI. CDR3 size: 17 residues. V trimming: 5 bases; J trimming: 6 bases; junction bases outside the gene matches: 9. Clones were sequenced by immunoSEQ multiplex PCR, and TCRdb holds only the in-frame ones, with some missing. The table shows roughly 70,000 clones, with about 95% occurring only once. The chain recombines TRBV2 with TRBJ2-2, with TRBD2 matching over 13 bases. The specimen was blood. The TCR originated in a woman aged 25 to 39 in good health. CDR3 DNA: TGTGCCAGCAGTCCTTATAAGGGACTAGCGGGGCCCGGGGAGCTGTTTTTT. Translating it yields CASSPYKGLAGPGELFF.